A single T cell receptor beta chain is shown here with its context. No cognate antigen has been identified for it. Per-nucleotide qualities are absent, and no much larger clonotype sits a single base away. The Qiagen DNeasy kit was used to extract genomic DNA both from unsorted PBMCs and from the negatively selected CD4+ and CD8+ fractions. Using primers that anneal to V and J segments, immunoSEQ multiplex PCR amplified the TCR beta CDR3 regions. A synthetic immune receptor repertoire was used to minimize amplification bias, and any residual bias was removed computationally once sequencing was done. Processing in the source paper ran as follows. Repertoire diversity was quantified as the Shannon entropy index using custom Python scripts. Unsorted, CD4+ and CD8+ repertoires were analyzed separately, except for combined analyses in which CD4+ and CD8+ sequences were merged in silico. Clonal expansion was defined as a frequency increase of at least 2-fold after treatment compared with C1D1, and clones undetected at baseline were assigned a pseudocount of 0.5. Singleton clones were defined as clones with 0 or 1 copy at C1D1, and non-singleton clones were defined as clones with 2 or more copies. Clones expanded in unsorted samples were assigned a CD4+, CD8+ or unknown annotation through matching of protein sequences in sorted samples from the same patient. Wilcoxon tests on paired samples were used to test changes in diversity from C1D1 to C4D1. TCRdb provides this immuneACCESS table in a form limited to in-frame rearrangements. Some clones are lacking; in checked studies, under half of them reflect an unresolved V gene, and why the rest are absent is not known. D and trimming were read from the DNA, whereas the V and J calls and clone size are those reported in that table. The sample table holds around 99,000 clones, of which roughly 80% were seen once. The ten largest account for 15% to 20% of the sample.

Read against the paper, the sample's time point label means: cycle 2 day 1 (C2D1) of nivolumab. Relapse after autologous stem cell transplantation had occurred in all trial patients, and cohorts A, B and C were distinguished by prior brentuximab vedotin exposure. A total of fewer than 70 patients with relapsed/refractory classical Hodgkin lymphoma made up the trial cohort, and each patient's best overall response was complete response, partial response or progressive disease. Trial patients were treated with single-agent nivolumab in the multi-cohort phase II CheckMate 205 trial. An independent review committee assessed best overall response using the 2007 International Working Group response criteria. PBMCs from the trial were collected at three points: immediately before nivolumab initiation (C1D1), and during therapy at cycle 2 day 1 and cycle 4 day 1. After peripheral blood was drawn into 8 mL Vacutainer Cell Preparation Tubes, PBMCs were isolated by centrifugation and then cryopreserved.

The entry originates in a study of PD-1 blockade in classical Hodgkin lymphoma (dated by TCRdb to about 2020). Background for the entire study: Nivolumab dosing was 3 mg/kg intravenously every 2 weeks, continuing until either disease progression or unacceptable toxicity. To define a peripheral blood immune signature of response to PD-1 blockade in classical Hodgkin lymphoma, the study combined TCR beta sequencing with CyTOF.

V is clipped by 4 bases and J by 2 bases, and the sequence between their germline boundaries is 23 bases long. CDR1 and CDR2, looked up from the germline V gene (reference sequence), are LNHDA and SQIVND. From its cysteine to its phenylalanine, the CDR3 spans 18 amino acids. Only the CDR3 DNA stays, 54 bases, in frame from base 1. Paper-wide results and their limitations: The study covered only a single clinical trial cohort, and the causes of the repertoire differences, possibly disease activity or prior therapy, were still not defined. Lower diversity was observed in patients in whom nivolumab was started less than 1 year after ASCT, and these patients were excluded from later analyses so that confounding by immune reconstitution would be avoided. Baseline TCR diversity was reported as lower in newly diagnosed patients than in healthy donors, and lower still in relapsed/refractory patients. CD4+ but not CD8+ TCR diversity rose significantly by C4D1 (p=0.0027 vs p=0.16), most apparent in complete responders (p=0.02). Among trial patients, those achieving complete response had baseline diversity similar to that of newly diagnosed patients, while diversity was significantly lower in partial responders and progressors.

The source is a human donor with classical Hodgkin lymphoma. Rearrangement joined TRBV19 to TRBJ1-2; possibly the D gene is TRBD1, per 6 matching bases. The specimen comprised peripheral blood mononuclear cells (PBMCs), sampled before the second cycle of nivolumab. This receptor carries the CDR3 CASSSMAPGASLNYGYTF. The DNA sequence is TGTGCCAGTAGTAGTATGGCGCCAGGGGCCAGCTTAAACTATGGCTACACCTTC.